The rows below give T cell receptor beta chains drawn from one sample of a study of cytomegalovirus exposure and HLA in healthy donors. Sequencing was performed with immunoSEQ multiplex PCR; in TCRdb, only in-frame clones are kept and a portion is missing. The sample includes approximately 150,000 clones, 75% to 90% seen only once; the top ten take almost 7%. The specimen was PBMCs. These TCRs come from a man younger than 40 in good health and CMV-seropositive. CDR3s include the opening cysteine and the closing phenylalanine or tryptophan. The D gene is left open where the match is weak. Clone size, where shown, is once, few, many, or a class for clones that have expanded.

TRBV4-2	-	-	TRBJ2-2	CASSQDLQGGLFF	TGTGCCAGCAGCCAAGATCTACAGGGTGGGCTGTTTTTT
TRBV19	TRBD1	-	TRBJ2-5	CASSIGTGYQETQYF	TGTGCCAGTAGTATAGGGACAGGGTACCAAGAGACCCAGTACTTC
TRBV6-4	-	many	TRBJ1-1	CASSDSANTEAFF	TGTGCCAGCAGTGACTCGGCGAACACTGAAGCTTTCTTT
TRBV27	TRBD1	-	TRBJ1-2	CASSPLRDRVHGYTF	TGTGCCAGCAGCCCGCTCCGGGACAGGGTGCATGGCTACACCTTC
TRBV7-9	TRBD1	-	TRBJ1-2	CASSRDRPNYGYTF	TGTGCCAGCAGCCGGGACAGACCTAACTATGGCTACACCTTC
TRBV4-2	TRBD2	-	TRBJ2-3	CASSQLLAGAADTQYF	TGTGCCAGCAGCCAATTACTAGCGGGAGCAGCAGATACGCAGTATTTT
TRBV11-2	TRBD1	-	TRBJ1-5	CASSSQGGGPQHF	TGTGCCAGCAGCTCTCAGGGGGGAGGGCCCCAGCATTTT
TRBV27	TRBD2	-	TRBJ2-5	CASSLSAGVIETQYF	TGTGCCAGCAGTCTCTCAGCGGGAGTCATTGAGACCCAGTACTTC
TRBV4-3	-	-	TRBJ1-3	CASSQVQGKLGGNTIYF	TGCGCCAGCAGCCAAGTTCAGGGGAAATTGGGGGGAAACACCATATATTTT
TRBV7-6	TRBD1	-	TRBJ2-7	CASSLAGTGGPYEQYF	TGTGCCAGCAGCTTAGCTGGGACAGGGGGCCCCTACGAGCAGTACTTC
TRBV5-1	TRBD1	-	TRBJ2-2	CASSLGTGANTGELFF	TGCGCCAGCAGCCTAGGGACAGGGGCGAACACCGGGGAGCTGTTTTTT
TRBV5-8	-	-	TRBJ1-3	CASSFRESRGNTIYF	TGTGCCAGCAGCTTTCGGGAGTCGCGGGGAAACACCATATATTTT
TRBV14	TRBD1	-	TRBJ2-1	CASSQKNPNRGSSYNEQFF	TGTGCCAGCAGCCAAAAGAACCCAAACAGGGGGAGCTCCTACAATGAGCAGTTCTTC
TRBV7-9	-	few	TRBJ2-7	CASGFGTGIPYEQYF	TGTGCCAGCGGCTTCGGTACAGGGATCCCCTACGAGCAGTACTTC
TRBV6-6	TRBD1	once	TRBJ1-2	CASSFPPDRGHGYTF	TGTGCCAGCAGTTTCCCTCCGGACAGGGGCCATGGCTACACCTTC
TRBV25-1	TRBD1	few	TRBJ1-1	CASSGPGDSTEAFF	TGTGCCAGCAGTGGACCGGGGGACAGCACTGAAGCTTTCTTT
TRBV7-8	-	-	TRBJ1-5	CASSFGGRLQPQHF	TGTGCCAGCAGCTTCGGGGGGCGCCTTCAGCCCCAGCATTTT